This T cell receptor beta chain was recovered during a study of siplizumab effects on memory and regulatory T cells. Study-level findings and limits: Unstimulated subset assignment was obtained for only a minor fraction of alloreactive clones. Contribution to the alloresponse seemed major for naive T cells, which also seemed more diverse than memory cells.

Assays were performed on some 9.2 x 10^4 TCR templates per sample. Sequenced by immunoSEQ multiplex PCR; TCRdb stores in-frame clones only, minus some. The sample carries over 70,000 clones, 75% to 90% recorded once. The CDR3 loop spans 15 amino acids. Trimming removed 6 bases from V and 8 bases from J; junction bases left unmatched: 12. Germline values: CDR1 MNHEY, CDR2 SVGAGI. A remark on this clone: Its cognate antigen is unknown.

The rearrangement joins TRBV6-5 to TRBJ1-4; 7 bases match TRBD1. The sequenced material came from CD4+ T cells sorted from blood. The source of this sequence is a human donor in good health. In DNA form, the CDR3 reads TGTGCCAGCAGCCAGACCGGGACAGAGTCGGAAAAACTGTTTTTT. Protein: CASSQTGTESEKLFF.